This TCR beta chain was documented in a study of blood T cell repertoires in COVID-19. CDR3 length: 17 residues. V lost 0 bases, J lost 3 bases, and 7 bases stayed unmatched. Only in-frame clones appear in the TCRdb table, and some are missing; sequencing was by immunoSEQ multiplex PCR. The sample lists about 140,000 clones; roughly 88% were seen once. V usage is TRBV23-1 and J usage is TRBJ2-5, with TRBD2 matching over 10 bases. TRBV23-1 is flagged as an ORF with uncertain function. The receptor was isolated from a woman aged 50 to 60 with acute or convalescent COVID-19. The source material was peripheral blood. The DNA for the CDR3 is TGCGCCAGCAGTCAATCGCCGCGTACTAGCGGGGAAGAGACCCAGTACTTC. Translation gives CASSQSPRTSGEETQYF.